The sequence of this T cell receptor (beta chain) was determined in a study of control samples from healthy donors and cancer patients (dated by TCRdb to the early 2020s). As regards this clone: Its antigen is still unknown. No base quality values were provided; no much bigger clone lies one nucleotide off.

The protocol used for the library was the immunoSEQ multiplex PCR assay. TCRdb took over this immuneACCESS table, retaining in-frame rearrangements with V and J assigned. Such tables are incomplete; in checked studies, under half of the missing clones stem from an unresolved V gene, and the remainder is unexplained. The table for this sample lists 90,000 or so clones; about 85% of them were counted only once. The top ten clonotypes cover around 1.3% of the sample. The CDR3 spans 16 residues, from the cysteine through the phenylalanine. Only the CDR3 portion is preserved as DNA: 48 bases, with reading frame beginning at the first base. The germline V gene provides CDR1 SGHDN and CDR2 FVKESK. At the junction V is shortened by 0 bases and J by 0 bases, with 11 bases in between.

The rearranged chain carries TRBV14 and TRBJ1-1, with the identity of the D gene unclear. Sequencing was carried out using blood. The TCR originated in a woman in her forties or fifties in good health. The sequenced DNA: TGTGCCAGCAGCCAAGAGTTTGGGAGGCTGAACACTGAAGCTTTCTTT. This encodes CASSQEFGRLNTEAFF.